This T cell receptor (beta chain) emerged from a study of T cell responses to AZD1222 COVID-19 vaccine. Overall study findings and caveats: At 160-218 and 743-854, vaccine-associated CD4 TCRs were dominant, and they spanned spike.

Whether given at about 4 or about 12 weeks, second doses were pooled. The J segment lost 1 base and the V segment lost 3 bases, leaving 10 bases of the junction unmatched. Per the germline V gene, CDR1 is KGHSH and CDR2 is LQKENI. The CDR3 is 17 amino acids. Repertoires were generated with immunoSEQ multiplex PCR, while TCRdb's copy carries only in-frame clones and drops some. The sample lists more than 150,000 clones, about 93% occurring once. Concerning this clone itself: Its antigen is not known.

The gene calls are TRBV18 and TRBJ1-1; 8 bases map to TRBD1. The sample in question was peripheral blood, obtained 28 days after the second AZD1222 dose. The receptor's source is an adult who received the AZD1222 COVID-19 vaccine. The CDR3 DNA sequence: TGTGCCAGCTCACCCCTCGACGGACAGGGCAGGAACACTGAAGCTTTCTTT. Translation: CASSPLDGQGRNTEAFF.